One sample yielded the 24 T cell receptor beta chains listed below, sequenced in a study of identical twins. TCRdb called the 5' RACE reads again in MiXCR, with one record for every CDR3 protein. The profile covers roughly 490,000 distinct CDR3 sequences, with approximately 15% appearing a single time and about 0.97% taken by the ten largest. The sample was also reused in another study, on yellow fever vaccine responses in identical twins.

The sequencing input was CD4+ T cells sorted from blood. All receptors come from a woman younger than 30 in good health.

This clonotype turned up a few times. This chain connects TRBV5-1 to TRBJ2-7, with TRBD1 matching 10 bases. This CDR3 is 15 amino acids long. The ends lost 0 bases at V and 4 bases at J; junction bases unmatched: 4. The germline V gene has CDR1 SGHRS and CDR2 YFSETQ. The CDR3 DNA reads TGCGCCAGCAGCTTGGGTGGGACAGGGGAATACGAGCAGTACTTC. Its translation: CASSLGGTGEYEQYF.

This chain links TRBV5-1 with TRBJ2-6; 7 nucleotides align to TRBD1. The ends lost 3 bases at V and 0 bases at J; junction bases unmatched: 9. Looked up from germline, CDR1 is SGHRS and CDR2 is YFSETQ. The CDR3 has 18 residues. The CDR3 DNA is TGCGCCAGCAGCTCAACCCGACAGGGCCCCTCTGGGGCCAACGTCCTGACTTTC. This gives the protein CASSSTRQGPSGANVLTF.

This clonotype has a handful of counts. The J gene is TRBJ1-6, the V gene TRBV6-1; D call uncertain. The germline V gene has CDR1 MNHNS and CDR2 SASEGT. V lost 1 base and J 10 bases, leaving 11 bases between the germline ends. This CDR3 comprises 14 residues. The CDR3 here is CASSEGPAGSPLHF. Here the CDR3 DNA reads TGTGCCAGCAGTGAAGGCCCAGCCGGCTCACCCCTCCACTTT.

The V gene is TRBV2, the J gene TRBJ1-5; D unresolved. Germline-derived CDR1 and CDR2 are SNHLY and FYNNEI. V shed 3 bases and J shed 5 bases, with 8 bases lying between them. This CDR3 region has 13 residues. CDR3 residues: CASSELGDQPQHF. The DNA of the CDR3 is TGTGCCAGCAGTGAGCTGGGTGATCAGCCCCAGCATTTT.

The chain carries TRBV6-1 and TRBJ1-6, with D hard to call. Trimming stripped 7 bases from V and 7 bases from J, with 14 bases between. CDR1 and CDR2 (germline): MNHNS, SASEGT. CDR3 length: 14 residues. The DNA of the CDR3 is TGTGCCAGCACCCGACTAGCAGGAAATTCACCCCTCCACTTT. This translates into CASTRLAGNSPLHF.

The chain employs TRBV5-1 and TRBJ2-3; possibly TRBD1 for D (5 bases). V dropped 4 bases and J dropped 0 bases, with 9 bases sitting between them. CDR1 is SGHRS, CDR2 YFSETQ, per germline. The CDR3 loop spans 14 amino acids. The CDR3 loop is CASSRTLSTDTQYF. Written as DNA, the CDR3 is TGCGCCAGCAGCAGGACACTTAGCACAGATACGCAGTATTTT.

This clonotype was seen more than once but under ten times. The chain uses TRBV6-5 and TRBJ2-7; either TRBD1 or TRBD2 may fit D (6 bases each). The CDR3 loop spans 11 amino acids. V lost 10 bases and J 13 bases, leaving 20 bases between the germline ends. Looked up from germline, CDR1 is MNHEY and CDR2 is SVGAGI. CDR3 DNA sequence: TGTGCCACCGCCGGAGGGGGGCTGGAATACTTC. Encoded protein: CATAGGGLEYF.

The gene calls are TRBV18 and TRBJ2-1, with a possible D match to TRBD2 (7 bases). Trimming cost V 1 base and J 7 bases, with 17 bases left between them. Germline loops: CDR1 KGHSH, CDR2 LQKENI. There are 16 residues in the CDR3. CDR3 residues: CASSPRGGGPSNEQFF. In DNA, the CDR3 is TGTGCCAGCTCACCACGCGGCGGGGGCCCTTCTAATGAGCAGTTCTTC.

Only one count was recorded for this clonotype. CDR3 coding DNA: TGTGCCATCAGCGCGACTAGCGGGACTTACAATGAGCAGTTCTTC. This codes for CAISATSGTYNEQFF. This sequence joins TRBV10-3 and TRBJ2-1, with TRBD2 identical over 11 bases. CDR3 size: 15 residues. Germline V gives CDR1 ENHRY, CDR2 SYGVKD. The V and J ends lost 6 bases and 4 bases, in that order; junction bases with no gene match: 5.

This chain uses TRBV5-1 with TRBJ1-5, with D possibly matching TRBD1 (6 bases). V was pared by 4 bases and J by 5 bases, with 13 bases between. Germline CDR1 and CDR2: SGHRS and YFSETQ. The CDR3 extends over 14 amino acids. The CDR3 DNA reads TGCGCCAGCAGCCTACAGGGCCCGCATCAGCCCCAGCATTTT. This gives the protein CASSLQGPHQPQHF.

The table lists this clonotype with a count of one. The rearrangement uses TRBV28 and TRBJ1-1; D perhaps matches TRBD1 (6 bases). The CDR3 is 15 amino acids. CDR1 and CDR2 (germline): MDHEN, SYDVKM. Trimming pared 5 bases from V and 1 base from J, leaving 14 bases between. In DNA, the CDR3 is TGTGCCAGCAGTCCGTCAGGGGAGAGGAACACTGAAGCTTTCTTT. Its protein is CASSPSGERNTEAFF.

This clonotype was found a few times. This sequence joins TRBV2 and TRBJ2-5; weak D call: TRBD2 (6 bases). CDR1 is SNHLY and CDR2 is FYNNEI in the germline V gene. CDR3 size: 16 residues. Trimming took 3 bases from V and 2 from J, leaving 16 bases between them. The CDR3 DNA reads TGTGCCAGCAGTGATGGTGGAGCGGGCACGCAAGAGACCCAGTACTTC. The encoded protein is CASSDGGAGTQETQYF.

Many counts were recorded for this clonotype. The rearrangement links TRBV6-5 to TRBJ2-7; TRBD2 matches at 10 bases. V was pared by 0 bases and J by 2 bases, with 4 bases of the junction left unmatched. Germline-derived CDR1 and CDR2 are MNHEY and SVGAGI. The CDR3 loop spans 16 amino acids. The CDR3 nucleotides are TGTGCCAGCAGTTACTCCTGGACTAGCGGTACCTACGAGCAGTACTTC. This gives the protein CASSYSWTSGTYEQYF.

This clonotype was seen only a few times. This sequence joins TRBV10-3 and TRBJ2-7, with D tentatively TRBD2 (5 bases). V was trimmed by 5 bases and J by 5 bases, leaving 16 bases between them. The germline gives CDR1 ENHRY, CDR2 SYGVKD. The CDR3 contains 14 residues. As DNA, the CDR3 is TGTGCCATCAGTCCGGCGGGCCTCCTGGACGAGCAGTACTTC. Protein: CAISPAGLLDEQYF.

J is TRBJ2-3 and V is TRBV9; 9 bases map to TRBD2. CDR3 length: 16 residues. Germline V gene lookup returns CDR1 SGDLS and CDR2 YYNGEE. V lost 0 bases, J lost 1 base, and 3 bases stayed unmatched. CDR3 amino acids: CASSVVAGVGTDTQYF. Here the CDR3 DNA reads TGTGCCAGCAGCGTAGTAGCGGGAGTTGGCACAGATACGCAGTATTTT.

This clonotype showed up just a few times. This sequence joins TRBV18 and TRBJ1-4; weak D call: TRBD1 (5 bases). Trimming shortened V by 2 bases and J by 5 bases, and 12 bases separated the two germline ends. This CDR3 is 15 amino acids long. Germline V gives CDR1 KGHSH, CDR2 LQKENI. CDR3 loop: CASSPGRGYNEKLFF. The CDR3 DNA is TGTGCCAGCTCACCAGGCCGGGGCTACAATGAAAAACTGTTTTTT.

This clonotype has at least ten counts. The chain joins TRBV12-3 or TRBV12-4 to TRBJ2-1; D unresolved. V gave up 6 bases and J gave up 7 bases, with 16 bases separating them. This CDR3 contains 14 residues. The CDR3 DNA reads TGTGCCAGCAGCCCTCGGACGGGCTATAATGAGCAGTTCTTC. Protein sequence: CASSPRTGYNEQFF.

This clonotype was observed many times. The gene calls are TRBV4-3 and TRBJ2-1, with D possibly TRBD1 on 5 matching bases. Germline V lookup: CDR1 LGHNA, CDR2 YSLEER. This CDR3 has 15 residues. Trimming removed 2 bases at V and 5 bases at J, with 13 bases between. In DNA, the CDR3 is TGCGCCAGCAGCCAACAGGGCAACCATAACAATGAGCAGTTCTTC. Translating gives CASSQQGNHNNEQFF.

The chain recombines TRBV20-1 with TRBJ2-1; TRBD1 or TRBD2 may be the D gene (5 bases each). The CDR3 runs to 15 residues. Germline V CDR1 and CDR2: DFQATT, SNEGSKA (reference sequence). V lost 3 bases and J lost 9, with 21 bases in between. The CDR3 DNA reads TGCAGTGCTAGTGGCTGGGGACGAGCCGGTGGTGAGCAGTTCTTC. Protein product: CSASGWGRAGGEQFF.

Only a few counts were recorded for this clonotype. The gene calls are TRBV3-1 and TRBJ2-7, with D possibly being TRBD1 or TRBD2 (7 bases each). The germline V and J ends were trimmed by 2 bases and 4 bases, with 9 bases remaining between them. Germline loops: CDR1 LGHDT, CDR2 YNNKEL (reference sequence). The CDR3 sequence is 13 residues long. CDR3 DNA: TGTGCCAGCAGCCAACAGGGGGGGTACGAGCAGTACTTC. Protein sequence: CASSQQGGYEQYF.

This clonotype came up a few times. V and J are TRBV29-1 and TRBJ1-5, with D uncertain. Germline CDR1 is SQVTM and CDR2 is ANQGSEA. V was trimmed by 6 bases and J by 1 base, leaving 10 bases between them. This CDR3 comprises 13 residues. The CDR3 DNA is TGCAGCGTAACGGAGGGAAGCAATCAGCCCCAGCATTTT. This codes for CSVTEGSNQPQHF.

This chain joins TRBV5-1 and TRBJ2-5; D might be TRBD1 (5 bases). V lost 0 bases to trimming and J lost 0 bases, with 9 bases between them. The germline CDR1 and CDR2 sequences are SGHRS and YFSETQ. This CDR3 is built from 15 residues. The CDR3 DNA is TGCGCCAGCAGCTTGGAACAGGACAACCAAGAGACCCAGTACTTC. It codes for CASSLEQDNQETQYF. Combining the CDR3 with reference TRBV5-1 and TRBJ2-5 gives the whole variable domain KAGVTQTPRYLIKTRGQQVTLSCSPISGHRSVSWYQQTPGQGLQFLFEYFSETQRNKGNFPGRFSGRQFSNSRSEMNVSTLELGDSALYLCASSLEQDNQETQYFGPGTRLLVL.

The chain has TRBV20-1 and TRBJ2-2; no reliable D call. The CDR3 has 14 residues. V was pared by 0 bases and J by 4 bases, with 9 bases between. Germline-derived CDR1 and CDR2 are DFQATT and SNEGSKA (reference sequence). CDR3 bases: TGCAGTGCTAGAGATGCCCAAGTCACCGGGGAGCTGTTTTTT. Protein product: CSARDAQVTGELFF.

This clonotype has more than one count but fewer than ten. The V and J genes are TRBV29-1 and TRBJ2-1; D may correspond to TRBD1 or TRBD2 (6 bases each). CDR3 size: 14 residues. The V gene's germline CDR1 is SQVTM and CDR2 ANQGSEA. Trimming stripped 6 bases from V and 7 bases from J, with 19 bases between. CDR3 region: CSVAGLPQGNEQFF. The CDR3 bases are TGCAGCGTCGCCGGACTACCCCAGGGGAATGAGCAGTTCTTC.